This TCR beta chain was profiled in a study of STAT5B mutations in CD4+ large granular lymphocyte leukemia. Whole-study context: Among healthy donors, a particular HLA allele went with more CDR3 'QG' motifs.

This was a survey-level run. Clones were sequenced by immunoSEQ multiplex PCR, and TCRdb holds only the in-frame ones, with some missing. The sample records about 35,000 clones, around 63% being singletons. Study-wide points: Compared with healthy controls (2/35), patient top clones favored TRBV06 (8/27).

Healthy controls were blood donor buffy coats. The length of the CDR3 is 13 residues. The germline gives CDR1 SEHNR, CDR2 FQNEAQ (reference sequence). Trimming stripped 0 bases from V and 3 bases from J, with 5 bases between. In regard to this clone: Antigen: not known.

The V and J genes are TRBV7-9 and TRBJ1-1; D gene ambiguous. The source material was CD4+ T cells from blood buffy coats. The TCR was taken from a human donor in good health. Written as DNA, the CDR3 is TGTGCCAGCAGCTTAGCCGGGGACACTGAAGCTTTCTTT. This codes for CASSLAGDTEAFF. Based on the CDR3 plus reference TRBV7-9 and TRBJ1-1, the full variable domain is DTGVSQNPRHKITKRGQNVTFRCDPISEHNRLYWYRQTLGQGPEFLTYFQNEAQLEKSRLLSDRFSAERPKGSFSTLEIQRTEQGDSAMYLCASSLAGDTEAFFGQGTRLTVV.